The rows below give T cell receptor beta chains drawn from one sample of a study of T cells in Graves' hyperthyroidism and ophthalmopathy. TCRdb reprocessed the multiplex PCR reads with MiXCR, giving one entry per CDR3 protein. The repertoire holds about 480,000 distinct CDR3 sequences, with approximately 15% as singletons. Specimen: blood. Receptors originate from a woman in her late teens or twenties with Graves' hyperthyroidism. Both conserved end residues are part of each CDR3. The order of the fields is V gene, D gene, clone size, J gene, CDR3 DNA, CDR3 protein. The D gene is left open where the match is weak. Clone size is given for some rows only: seen once, a few or many times, or a class if the clone is expanded.

TRBV12-3/TRBV12-4,NA,many,TRBJ1-6,TGTGCCAGCAGTTCCACAGGGTTAAATTCACCCCTCCACTTT,CASSSTGLNSPLHF
TRBV9,TRBD2,NA,TRBJ2-2,TGTGCCAGCAGCCCAAGCGGGAAGAACACCGGGGAGCTGTTTTTT,CASSPSGKNTGELFF
TRBV30,NA,many,TRBJ1-1,TGTGCCTGGATGGTTATCACTGAAGCTTTCTTT,CAWMVITEAFF
TRBV7-9,TRBD2,many,TRBJ2-3,TGTGCCAGCAGCCCTATCCGACTAGCGGATAGCACAGATACGCAGTATTTT,CASSPIRLADSTDTQYF
TRBV24-1,NA,many,TRBJ2-1,TGTGCCACCAGTACCATGGGGGGTTTCAATGAGCAGTTCTTC,CATSTMGGFNEQFF
TRBV20-1,NA,NA,TRBJ1-5,TGCAGTGCCCACGACTTGAGACATCTCCCGTCAGCCCAGCATTTT,CSAHDLRHLPSAQHF
TRBV3-1,NA,many,TRBJ2-1,TGTGCCAGCAGCCAAGGGACCTTATCCTACAATGAGCAGTTCTTC,CASSQGTLSYNEQFF
TRBV5-5,NA,few,TRBJ2-5,TGTGCCAGCAGCTTGATGCAAGAGACCCAGTACTTC,CASSLMQETQYF
TRBV15,NA,many,TRBJ1-1,TGTGCCACCAGCAGAGAGTCATCTTGGCACTTGAACACTGAAGCTTTCTTT,CATSRESSWHLNTEAFF
TRBV5-6,NA,few,TRBJ2-5,TGTGCCAGCAGCGGCACTAGAAAAGAGACCCAGTACTTC,CASSGTRKETQYF
TRBV7-8,NA,few,TRBJ1-5,TGTGCCAGCAGCTTAGTCATAGGGCCGCGTCAGCCCCAGCATTTT,CASSLVIGPRQPQHF
TRBV28,NA,many,TRBJ1-1,TGTGCCAGCACCATCCGCGGGAGGGGGGTGAGGAACACTGAAGCTTTCTTT,CASTIRGRGVRNTEAFF
TRBV7-9,NA,NA,TRBJ2-1,TGTGCCAGCAGCTTATACTGGGGAATGCGCGATGAGCAGTTCTTC,CASSLYWGMRDEQFF
TRBV9,NA,NA,TRBJ1-6,TGTGCCAGCAGCGTAAAGGAGGGAGGGCGGTATAATTCACCCCTCCACTTT,CASSVKEGGRYNSPLHF
TRBV28,TRBD1,few,TRBJ2-4,TGTGCCAGCAGTGCTCCCGGGACAGCAAACATTCAGTACTTC,CASSAPGTANIQYF
TRBV11-2,TRBD1,NA,TRBJ2-2,TGTGCCAGCAGCTTAGCCGGGACAGGACACACCGGGGAGCTGTTTTTT,CASSLAGTGHTGELFF
TRBV11-2,TRBD1,many,TRBJ2-2,TGTGCCAGCAGCGAACAGGGGGCGACCGGGGAGCTGTTTTTT,CASSEQGATGELFF
TRBV18,TRBD2,many,TRBJ2-1,TGTGCCAGCTCACCAACGGCTAGCGGGATTTCCTACAATGAGCAGTTCTTC,CASSPTASGISYNEQFF
TRBV12-3/TRBV12-4,NA,many,TRBJ1-1,TGTGCCAGCAGTTTAGTTGAGACCCTTCACACTGAAGCTTTCTTT,CASSLVETLHTEAFF
TRBV2,TRBD1,NA,TRBJ1-2,TGTGTCAGCAGGACAGGGGCAGGCTATGGCTACACCTTC,CVSRTGAGYGYTF
TRBV10-2,NA,NA,TRBJ2-1,TGCGCCAGCAGTGCGTTAGCGGACAATGAGCAGTTCTTC,CASSALADNEQFF
TRBV14,NA,few,TRBJ1-1,TGTGCCAGCAGCCAAGTAGGTCCCTCCCGAGGAGCTTTCTTT,CASSQVGPSRGAFF
TRBV6-4,TRBD1,NA,TRBJ1-2,TGTGCCAGCAGTGACCCGGGGACAGGGGTCGATGGCTACACCTTC,CASSDPGTGVDGYTF
TRBV9,NA,many,TRBJ2-3,TGTGCCAGCAGCGTAGATGGCGGGTCAGATACGCAGTATTTT,CASSVDGGSDTQYF
TRBV5-1,NA,few,TRBJ2-1,TGCGCCAGCAGCTTCCGGGGATATGAGCAGTTCTTC,CASSFRGYEQFF
TRBV6-2/TRBV6-3,TRBD1,NA,TRBJ2-7,TGTGCCAGCAATGAGACAGGGGGCGACGGGCAGTACTTC,CASNETGGDGQYF
TRBV4-1,TRBD1,few,TRBJ1-2,TGCGCCAGCAGCCAAGAGGCCGGGACAGGGGTGGGCTATGGCTACACCTTC,CASSQEAGTGVGYGYTF
TRBV7-2,NA,NA,TRBJ1-3,TGTGCCAGCAGGGGGGCTGATCGGCACACCATATATTTT,CASRGADRHTIYF
TRBV15,TRBD1,many,TRBJ2-3,TGTGCCACCAGCGTCGACAGGGGGTTGACAGATACGCAGTATTTT,CATSVDRGLTDTQYF
TRBV7-9,TRBD1,many,TRBJ1-5,TGTGCCACGCAGGGACAGACGAATAGCAATCAGCCCCAGCATTTT,CATQGQTNSNQPQHF
TRBV6-1,TRBD1,NA,TRBJ1-6,TGTGCCAGCAGCGGGGACAGGGGTTTTTTGCATTCACCCCTCCACTTT,CASSGDRGFLHSPLHF
TRBV3-1,TRBD1,NA,TRBJ2-5,TGTGCCAGCAGCCGCAGGAAGGGGGCATTGGAGACCCAGTACTTC,CASSRRKGALETQYF
TRBV6-5,TRBD2,many,TRBJ2-7,TGTGCCAGCAGTTACCGCGGGAGGCCCTACGAGCAGTACTTC,CASSYRGRPYEQYF
TRBV4-1,NA,few,TRBJ2-1,TGCGCCTCAAGATTCGGGGAAACCCATAACAATGAGCAGTTCTTC,CASRFGETHNNEQFF
TRBV11-1,NA,many,TRBJ2-1,TGTGCCAGCAGCTCGCGGAAGGGGGAGTCGCCCTATGAGCAGTTCTTC,CASSSRKGESPYEQFF
TRBV6-1,TRBD2,many,TRBJ2-1,TGTGCCAGCAGTGGAACTAGCGGGAGGTCACCATACAATGAGCAGTTCTTC,CASSGTSGRSPYNEQFF
TRBV5-1,NA,many,TRBJ1-2,TGCGCCAGCAGCCCCCGGGAGGGCGGCGGCTACACCTTC,CASSPREGGGYTF
TRBV19,NA,NA,TRBJ1-1,TGTACCAGTAGTCCCCGGGGGGGATACACTGAAGCTTTCTTT,CTSSPRGGYTEAFF
TRBV6-2/TRBV6-3,TRBD1,NA,TRBJ1-5,TGTGCCTCAGGGACAGGCCAAATCCCATATCAGCCCCAGCATTTT,CASGTGQIPYQPQHF
TRBV19,NA,NA,TRBJ1-2,TGTGCCAGTAGTATGAGCCGACAGAACTATGGCTACACCTTC,CASSMSRQNYGYTF
TRBV20-1,TRBD2,few,TRBJ2-1,TGCAGTGCTTGGGGAGCGGGGCCCTACAATGAGCAGTTCTTC,CSAWGAGPYNEQFF
TRBV12-3/TRBV12-4,TRBD2,many,TRBJ2-1,TGTGCCAGCACTTCCCCGGGACTACCTCTTCCCGATGAGCAGTTCTTC,CASTSPGLPLPDEQFF
TRBV20-1,NA,many,TRBJ2-3,TGCAGTGCTAGAGAGCGGACTACTACAGATACGCAGTATTTT,CSARERTTTDTQYF
TRBV4-1,NA,NA,TRBJ2-3,TGCGCCAGCAGCCAATGGGCATCTAGGACAGATACGCCGTATTTT,CASSQWASRTDTPYF
TRBV11-3,NA,many,TRBJ2-2,TGTGCCAGCAGCTTCTCTCCCGGGTACACGAACACCGGGGAGCTGTTTTTT,CASSFSPGYTNTGELFF
TRBV18,NA,few,TRBJ2-5,TGTGCCAGCTCACCGGTAAATTTCCAAGAGACCCAGTACTTC,CASSPVNFQETQYF
TRBV27,TRBD1,few,TRBJ2-1,TGTGCCAGCAGTACCCCCAGGACAGGGAGCTCCTACAATGAGCAGTTCTTC,CASSTPRTGSSYNEQFF
TRBV3-1,NA,many,TRBJ2-1,TGTGCCAGCAGCCAAGTCACATATGCCTACAATGAGCAGTTCTTC,CASSQVTYAYNEQFF
TRBV11-2,NA,many,TRBJ2-5,TGTGCCAGCAGCCCTGCGAAGGGACTGAGTTACAAAGAGACCCAGTACTTC,CASSPAKGLSYKETQYF
TRBV20-1,NA,many,TRBJ1-5,TGCAGTGCTAGAGATGGCCATCGTAGCAATCAGCCCCAGCATTTT,CSARDGHRSNQPQHF